The 28 T cell receptor beta chains reported below all come from one sample, sequenced in a study of neurological immune-mediated disorders. Sample time point: longitudinal time-point 3. Each CDR3 protein gets one entry after TCRdb re-called the 5' RACE reads with MiXCR. Counted here are more than 40,000 distinct CDR3 sequences, 10% to 15% occurring once; the ten biggest clones make up approximately 10%. Material for sequencing was PBMCs. Every receptor here comes from a male donor with HTLV-1-associated myelopathy (HAM/TSP).

This clonotype was counted at least ten times. The CDR3 sequence: CASSLQQETQYF. In nucleotides, the CDR3 is TGTGCCAGCAGTTTACAACAAGAGACCCAGTACTTC. The chain has TRBV28 and TRBJ2-5; no firm D call. V dropped 2 bases and J dropped 2 bases, with 3 bases sitting between them. Looked up from germline, CDR1 is MDHEN and CDR2 is SYDVKM. The CDR3 covers 12 residues.

This clonotype was recorded many times. The gene calls are TRBV5-6 and TRBJ2-7; D gene uncertain. The CDR3 is 13 residues long. CDR1 and CDR2 (germline): SGHDT, YYEEEE. Trimming shortened V by 4 bases and J by 0 bases, and 8 bases separated the two germline ends. The chain's CDR3 is CASSQDPSYEQYF. CDR3 nucleotide sequence: TGTGCCAGCAGCCAAGACCCCTCCTACGAGCAGTACTTC.

This clonotype was recorded many times. The chain couples TRBV7-9 to TRBJ2-7, with 8 positions matching TRBD1. This CDR3 contains 14 residues. After removal of 5 bases from V and 7 bases from J, the junction contained 10 bases not matched to a gene. The V gene's germline CDR1 is SEHNR and CDR2 FQNEAQ (reference sequence). CDR3 region: CASSMDRDEFEQYF. Here the CDR3 DNA reads TGTGCCAGCAGCATGGACAGGGACGAGTTTGAGCAGTACTTC. Full variable domain (rest looked up from reference TRBV7-9 and TRBJ2-7): DTGVSQNPRHKITKRGQNVTFRCDPISEHNRLYWYRQTLGQGPEFLTYFQNEAQLEKSRLLSDRFSAERPKGSFSTLEIQRTEQGDSAMYLCASSMDRDEFEQYFGPGTRLTVT.

This clonotype was counted ten times or more. The rearrangement links TRBV20-1 to TRBJ2-3; D remains unclear. CDR1 is DFQATT and CDR2 is SNEGSKA in the germline V gene (reference sequence). This CDR3 is built from 11 residues. The germline V and J ends were trimmed by 2 bases and 3 bases, with 3 bases remaining between them. In nucleotides, the CDR3 is TGCAGTGCTAGACAAACAGATACGCAGTATTTT. Protein: CSARQTDTQYF.

The chain has TRBV5-1 and TRBJ1-1; 8 nucleotides match TRBD1. The CDR3 consists of 13 residues. Germline-derived CDR1 and CDR2 are SGHRS and YFSETQ. J lost 0 bases, V lost 5 bases, and 0 bases had no gene match. The CDR3 protein is CASRGQVNTEAFF. CDR3 nucleotide sequence: TGCGCCAGCAGGGGACAGGTGAACACTGAAGCTTTCTTT.

A few counts support this clonotype. The chain joins TRBV24-1 to TRBJ2-3; 8 bases fit TRBD1. Trimming removed 4 bases from V and 4 bases from J; junction bases left unmatched: 6. CDR3 length: 15 amino acids. The V gene's germline CDR1 is KGHDR and CDR2 SFDVKD. CDR3 loop: CATSDPGQGADTQYF. The CDR3 DNA sequence: TGTGCCACCAGTGACCCTGGACAGGGTGCAGATACGCAGTATTTT.

This clonotype is categorized as medium-sized. The chain is built from TRBV5-1 and TRBJ1-1; D unclear. Per the germline V gene, CDR1 is SGHRS and CDR2 is YFSETQ. The CDR3 contains 16 residues. Deletions cut 0 bases from V and 1 base from J, with 13 bases between. In DNA, the CDR3 is TGCGCCAGCAGCTTGGGGCGGAACCTCGGGAACACTGAAGCTTTCTTT. Amino acids: CASSLGRNLGNTEAFF.

Remarks on this clonotype: The germline gene is not matched at one end of the junction; a read error may be the cause. J is TRBJ2-3 and V is TRBV7-2; 12 positions match TRBD2. Germline loops: CDR1 SGHTA, CDR2 FQGNSA. The CDR3 length is 18 residues. As DNA, the CDR3 is TGTGCCAGCAGCCTGGGGAGCCTAGCGGGGGGGCCGTCAGATACGCATTATTTT. It codes for CASSLGSLAGGPSDTHYF.

The chain has TRBV7-9 and TRBJ1-1; D call uncertain. Germline loops: CDR1 SEHNR, CDR2 FQNEAQ (reference sequence). Trimming shortened V by 5 bases and J by 2 bases, and 12 bases separated the two germline ends. CDR3 length: 14 amino acids. CDR3 in amino acids: CASSPQIFNTEAFF. The CDR3 DNA sequence: TGTGCCAGCAGCCCCCAGATTTTTAACACTGAAGCTTTCTTT.

In this sample, this clonotype turned up many times. V and J are TRBV20-1 and TRBJ2-1, with D unresolved. Per germline, CDR1 DFQATT and CDR2 SNEGSKA (reference sequence). This CDR3 has 13 residues. V was clipped by 0 bases and J by 6 bases, with 9 bases between them. The CDR3 spells CSAREHSSNEQFF. The CDR3 bases are TGCAGTGCTAGAGAGCACAGTTCCAATGAGCAGTTCTTC.

The sample holds many counts of this clonotype. The rearrangement links TRBV2 to TRBJ2-1, with D unresolved. CDR3 length: 15 residues. With 6 bases removed from V and 1 base from J, the gap between germline ends came to 13 bases. Germline loops: CDR1 SNHLY, CDR2 FYNNEI. The CDR3, as DNA: TGTGCCAGCAGAACCTACCGCGATTCCTACAATGAGCAGTTCTTC. This codes for CASRTYRDSYNEQFF.

This clonotype came up many times. V is TRBV7-2 and J is TRBJ2-7; weak D call: TRBD2 (5 bases). The ends were cut back, 5 bases at V and 6 bases at J, with 11 bases in the middle. Germline CDR1 and CDR2: SGHTA and FQGNSA. The length of the CDR3 is 12 residues. The CDR3 reads CASSPPGLEQYF. CDR3 nucleotides: TGTGCCAGCAGCCCGCCCGGACTCGAGCAGTACTTC.

This clonotype showed up many times. The V gene is TRBV28, the J gene TRBJ1-1, with 7 bases aligning to TRBD1. CDR1 is MDHEN and CDR2 is SYDVKM in the germline V gene. This CDR3 is built from 15 residues. V shed 3 bases, J shed 2 bases, and the junction held 6 bases outside the gene matches. CDR3: CASSFRGQANTEAFF. The CDR3 region has the DNA TGTGCCAGCAGTTTCCGAGGACAGGCTAACACTGAAGCTTTCTTT.

This clonotype was observed at least ten times. This chain joins TRBV6-2 or TRBV6-3 and TRBJ1-5; 11 bases agree with TRBD1. The CDR3 covers 18 residues. CDR1 and CDR2 from the germline V gene are MNHEY and SVGEGT. J lost 2 bases, V lost 2 bases, and 8 bases had no gene match. For the CDR3, the DNA is TGTGCCAGCAGTTACGGGACAGGGGGAGGTAAGGGCAATCAGCCCCAGCATTTT. Its translation is CASSYGTGGGKGNQPQHF.

The genes are TRBV10-3 and TRBJ2-2, with D maybe TRBD1 (6 bases). The CDR3 is made up of 12 amino acids. CDR1 and CDR2 (germline): ENHRY, SYGVKD. The V end was cut by 9 bases, the J end by 5 bases, with 10 bases between. CDR3 sequence: CAMGQGTGELFF. CDR3 nucleotides: TGTGCCATGGGTCAGGGGACCGGGGAGCTGTTTTTT.

This clonotype was recorded many times. CDR3 nucleotides: TGTGCCAGCAGTTTTTCATTTGCGACAGCTAACTATGGCTACACCTTC. It translates to CASSFSFATANYGYTF. The chain combines TRBV6-2 or TRBV6-3 with TRBJ1-2; D possibly corresponds to TRBD1 (5 bases). The CDR3 is 16 amino acids. Germline V gives CDR1 MNHEY, CDR2 SVGEGT. V lost 4 bases and J lost 0, with 15 bases in between.

Worth noting for this clonotype: A much larger clone sits a single nucleotide away, making a read error possible. The limits of the CDR3 on the DNA are not certain, so only TCRdb's listed CDR3 is given. The chain's CDR3 is CASSILANQPQYF. This chain links TRBV19 with TRBJ1-5. The CDR3 sequence runs 13 residues, both termini included. Germline V CDR1 and CDR2: LNHDA, SQIVND (reference sequence).

This clonotype appeared many times. This chain links TRBV10-2 with TRBJ2-3; 7 bases line up with TRBD2. The CDR3 has 13 residues. Germline CDR1 WSHSY, CDR2 SAAADI. V was pared by 7 bases and J by 1 base, with 2 bases of the junction left unmatched. The CDR3 bases are TGCGCCAGCATTGCGGGGGGCACAGATACGCAGTATTTT. It encodes CASIAGGTDTQYF.

This clonotype came up many times. The rearrangement links TRBV5-5 to TRBJ1-3; D not certain. Germline V gene data show CDR1 as SGHKS and CDR2 as YYEKEE (reference sequence). V lost 3 bases and J 0 bases, leaving 10 bases between the germline ends. The CDR3 has 15 residues. CDR3 bases: TGTGCCAGCAGCTCTCGGGAGAGCTCTGGAAACACCATATATTTT. Its translation: CASSSRESSGNTIYF.

This clonotype was picked up many times. The CDR3 DNA is TGTGCCAGCAGCCCCACGGGATTGGGGTACGAGCAGTACTTC. Protein product: CASSPTGLGYEQYF. The V and J genes are TRBV3-1 and TRBJ2-7; D is possibly TRBD2 (5 bases). The germline V and J ends were trimmed by 4 bases and 4 bases, with 14 bases remaining between them. The CDR3 spans 14 residues. Germline assignment: CDR1 LGHDT and CDR2 YNNKEL (reference sequence).

Many counts were recorded for this clonotype. V and J are TRBV29-1 and TRBJ1-1; possible D gene TRBD1, 6 bases. Trimming left V 7 bases short and J 2 bases short, with 14 bases between. Germline loops: CDR1 SQVTM, CDR2 ANQGSEA. The CDR3 is 13 amino acids. The CDR3 protein is CSAVGQTNTEAFF. The CDR3 nucleotides are TGCAGCGCAGTCGGACAGACCAACACTGAAGCTTTCTTT.

The chain employs TRBV7-2 and TRBJ2-1; TRBD2 might be the D (6 bases). The CDR3 sequence is 13 residues long. V was pared by 1 base and J by 10 bases, with 11 bases between. CDR1 and CDR2 (germline): SGHTA, FQGNSA. CDR3 region: CASSLGGGTEQFF. CDR3 in DNA: TGTGCCAGCAGCTTAGGTGGGGGGACGGAGCAGTTCTTC.

This clonotype was seen many times. The chain is built from TRBV9 and TRBJ1-5; D may be TRBD1 (6 bases). V was trimmed by 0 bases and J by 2 bases, leaving 6 bases between them. The germline V gene has CDR1 SGDLS and CDR2 YYNGEE. The CDR3 is 14 amino acids. The CDR3 DNA reads TGTGCCAGCAGCGTAGCAGGGGGCAATCAGCCCCAGCATTTT. This encodes CASSVAGGNQPQHF.

This clonotype has ten or more counts. The chain has TRBV21-1 and TRBJ2-1. TRBV21-1 is reported as a pseudogene. The CDR3 is 9 residues long. The CDR3 sequence: CAVFPEQFF. Here the CDR3 DNA reads TGTGCTGTCTTTCCTGAGCAGTTCTTC.

This clonotype was recorded many times. The chain employs TRBV6-5 and TRBJ1-2, with D unresolved. The CDR3 has 12 amino acids. Germline CDR1 is MNHEY and CDR2 is SVGAGI. V was cut by 4 bases and J by 8 bases, with 11 bases left in between. The CDR3 DNA reads TGTGCCAGCAGTTCGTGGTTGGAGGGCTACACCTTC. Its translation is CASSSWLEGYTF.

By frequency in the sample, this clonotype is medium-sized. This chain uses TRBV5-1 with TRBJ1-6; 8 nucleotides line up with TRBD1. Germline V lookup: CDR1 SGHRS, CDR2 YFSETQ. After removal of 0 bases from V and 7 bases from J, the junction contained 0 bases not matched to a gene. There are 14 residues in the CDR3. The CDR3, as DNA: TGCGCCAGCAGCTTGGACAGGGGGAATTCACCCCTCCACTTT. Amino acid sequence: CASSLDRGNSPLHF.

The sample holds many counts of this clonotype. V gene TRBV5-1 combines with J gene TRBJ1-1; D is uncertain. The germline V and J ends were trimmed by 0 bases and 0 bases, with 12 bases remaining between them. CDR1 is SGHRS, CDR2 YFSETQ, per germline. This CDR3 spans 16 amino acids. CDR3 loop: CASSLVLTGLNTEAFF. CDR3 coding DNA: TGCGCCAGCAGCTTGGTTCTCACGGGGTTGAACACTGAAGCTTTCTTT.

Many counts were recorded for this clonotype. V usage is TRBV2 and J usage is TRBJ1-3; D is undetermined. Germline loops: CDR1 SNHLY, CDR2 FYNNEI. CDR3 length: 14 residues. Trimming removed 3 bases at V and 0 bases at J, with 6 bases between. The CDR3 sequence is CASSEPRSGNTIYF. CDR3 in DNA: TGTGCCAGCAGTGAGCCACGCTCTGGAAACACCATATATTTT.